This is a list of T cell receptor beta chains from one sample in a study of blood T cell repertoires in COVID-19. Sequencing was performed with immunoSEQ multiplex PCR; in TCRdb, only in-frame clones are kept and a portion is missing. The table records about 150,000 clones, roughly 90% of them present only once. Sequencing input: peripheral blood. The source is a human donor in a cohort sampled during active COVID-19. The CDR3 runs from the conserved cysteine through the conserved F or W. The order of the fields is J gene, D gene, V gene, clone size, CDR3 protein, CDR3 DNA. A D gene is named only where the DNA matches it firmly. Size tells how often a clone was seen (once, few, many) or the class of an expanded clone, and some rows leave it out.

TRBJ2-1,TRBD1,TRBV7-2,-,CASSLSSRGRSYNEQFF,TGTGCCAGCAGCTTAAGTTCGAGGGGGCGTTCCTACAATGAGCAGTTCTTC
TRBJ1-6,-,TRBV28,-,CASSLTGKNSPLHF,TGTGCCAGCAGTTTAACAGGAAAAAATTCACCCCTCCACTTT
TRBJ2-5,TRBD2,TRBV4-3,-,CASSQDLGGETQYF,TGCGCCAGCAGCCAAGACCTGGGAGGGGAGACCCAGTACTTC
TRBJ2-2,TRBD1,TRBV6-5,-,CASRTRGPGELFF,TGTGCCAGCAGAACCAGGGGGCCCGGGGAGCTGTTTTTT
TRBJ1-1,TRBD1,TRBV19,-,CASSLGGGQGPNTEAFF,TGTGCCAGTAGCCTTGGGGGAGGACAGGGACCGAACACTGAAGCTTTCTTT
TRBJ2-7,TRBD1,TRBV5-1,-,CASSAPGQGTEQYF,TGCGCCAGCAGCGCACCGGGACAGGGGACGGAGCAGTACTTC
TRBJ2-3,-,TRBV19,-,CASRVKGDTDTQYF,TGTGCCAGTAGGGTAAAGGGGGACACAGATACGCAGTATTTT
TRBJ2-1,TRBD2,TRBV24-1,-,CATSPSRGVNEQFF,TGTGCCACCAGTCCCTCTCGGGGGGTAAATGAGCAGTTCTTC
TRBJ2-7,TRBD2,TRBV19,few,CASSRGGAYEQYF,TGTGCCAGTAGCCGGGGGGGCGCCTACGAGCAGTACTTC
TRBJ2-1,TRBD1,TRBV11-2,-,CASSPGTGVDNEQFF,TGTGCCAGCAGCCCAGGGACAGGGGTGGACAATGAGCAGTTCTTC
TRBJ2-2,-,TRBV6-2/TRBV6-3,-,CASSYPGTNTGELFF,TGTGCCAGCAGTTACCCCGGGACGAACACCGGGGAGCTGTTTTTT
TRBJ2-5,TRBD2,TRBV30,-,CAWGEGETQYF,TGTGCCTGGGGGGAGGGAGAGACCCAGTACTTC
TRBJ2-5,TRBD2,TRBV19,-,CASSTKGLAGETQYF,TGTGCCAGTAGTACAAAAGGACTAGCGGGAGAGACCCAGTACTTC
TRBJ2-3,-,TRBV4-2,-,CATARSTSTDTQYF,TGTGCCACCGCTAGGAGCACTAGCACAGATACGCAGTATTTT
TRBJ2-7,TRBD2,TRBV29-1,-,CSAFASGSSYEQYF,TGCAGCGCCTTCGCTAGCGGGAGCTCCTACGAGCAGTACTTC
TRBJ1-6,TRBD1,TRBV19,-,CASRGTGDNSPLHF,TGTGCCAGTAGGGGGACAGGGGATAATTCACCCCTCCACTTT
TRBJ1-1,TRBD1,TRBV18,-,CASSPGQGVKTEAFF,TGTGCCAGCTCACCGGGACAGGGGGTTAAAACTGAAGCTTTCTTT
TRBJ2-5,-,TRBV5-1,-,CASSGVAGDGQETQYF,TGCGCCAGCAGCGGGGTAGCAGGGGATGGTCAAGAGACCCAGTACTTC
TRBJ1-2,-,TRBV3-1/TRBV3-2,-,CASSPRVPYGYTF,TGTGCCAGCAGCCCCCGGGTCCCCTATGGCTACACCTTC
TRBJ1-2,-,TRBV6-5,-,CASREAHGYTF,TGTGCCAGCCGGGAGGCGCATGGCTACACCTTC
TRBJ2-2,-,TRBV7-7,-,CASSAVPGSARAGELFF,TGTGCTAGCAGCGCGGTCCCGGGCAGCGCGAGGGCCGGGGAGCTGTTTTTT
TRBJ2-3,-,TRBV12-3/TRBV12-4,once,CASSFWANYTQYF,TGTGCCAGCAGTTTTTGGGCCAACTATACGCAGTATTTT